A selection of T cell receptor beta chains follows, all from one sample in a study of blood T cells in healthy people across ages. Each CDR3 protein is one row after TCRdb ran MiXCR on the 5' RACE reads. The sample carries about 1.4 million distinct CDR3 sequences, around 59% recorded once. Sequencing input: blood. The receptors shown here come from a young man in good health. The CDR3 runs from the conserved cysteine through the conserved F or W. The D gene is left open where the match is weak. Expanded clones get a size class; other rows say once, few or many, or leave the size out.

j_gene: TRBJ2-5; len: 12; v_gene: TRBV20-1; abundance: NA; d_gene: NA; CDR3nt: TGCAGTGCTAAAGGGGGACAAGAGACCCAGTACTTC; CDR3aa: CSAKGGQETQYF
j_gene: TRBJ2-3; len: 15; v_gene: TRBV27; abundance: few; d_gene: TRBD2; CDR3nt: TGTGCCAGCAGTTCCGGGACTAGTGGATCGGATACGCAGTATTTT; CDR3aa: CASSSGTSGSDTQYF
j_gene: TRBJ2-1; len: 16; v_gene: TRBV7-9; abundance: NA; d_gene: TRBD2; CDR3nt: TGTGCCAGCAGTCCCCGCGGGAGGGCCGTGAGCAATGAGCAGTTCTTC; CDR3aa: CASSPRGRAVSNEQFF
j_gene: TRBJ2-3; len: 14; v_gene: TRBV7-9; abundance: NA; d_gene: TRBD2; CDR3nt: TGTGCCAGCAGCTATAGCGGGTACACAGATACGCAGTATTTT; CDR3aa: CASSYSGYTDTQYF
j_gene: TRBJ2-1; len: 12; v_gene: TRBV9; abundance: NA; d_gene: NA; CDR3nt: TGTGCCAGCAGCGTCGAGGACCACCAGCAGTTCTTC; CDR3aa: CASSVEDHQQFF
j_gene: TRBJ2-5; len: 15; v_gene: TRBV7-2; abundance: NA; d_gene: NA; CDR3nt: TGTGCCAGCACCCGGTCCGCAGGGAGTCAAGAGACCCAGTACTTC; CDR3aa: CASTRSAGSQETQYF
j_gene: TRBJ2-1; len: 15; v_gene: TRBV6-1; abundance: once; d_gene: TRBD2; CDR3nt: TGTGCCATCAGAGCTTCTAGCGGGGGGAACAATGAGCAGTTCTTC; CDR3aa: CAIRASSGGNNEQFF
j_gene: TRBJ2-3; len: 14; v_gene: TRBV5-1; abundance: NA; d_gene: NA; CDR3nt: TGCGCCAGCAGCTTGGATGCCACCACAGATACGCAGTATTTT; CDR3aa: CASSLDATTDTQYF
j_gene: TRBJ2-7; len: 14; v_gene: TRBV5-5; abundance: few; d_gene: NA; CDR3nt: TGTGCCAGCAGCCCCCCCCTCAGGGCCTACGAGCAGTACTTC; CDR3aa: CASSPPLRAYEQYF
j_gene: TRBJ2-7; len: 13; v_gene: TRBV29-1; abundance: once; d_gene: NA; CDR3nt: TGCAGCGCCGGGGTGGAGGGCCCCTACGAGCAGTACTTC; CDR3aa: CSAGVEGPYEQYF
j_gene: TRBJ2-7; len: 15; v_gene: TRBV29-1; abundance: NA; d_gene: NA; CDR3nt: TGCAGCGTTGAAGATGGACAGTCAGAAGGGGGCGAGCAGTACTTC; CDR3aa: CSVEDGQSEGGEQYF
j_gene: TRBJ2-3; len: 16; v_gene: TRBV3-1; abundance: NA; d_gene: NA; CDR3nt: TGTGCCAGCAGCATCGCTGTATCGGGAGCGGCAGATACGCAGTATTTT; CDR3aa: CASSIAVSGAADTQYF
j_gene: TRBJ1-6; len: 16; v_gene: TRBV24-1; abundance: few; d_gene: NA; CDR3nt: TGTGCCACCAGTGATTTAGTCTCCCCCCGAAGATCACCCCTCCACTTT; CDR3aa: CATSDLVSPRRSPLHF
j_gene: TRBJ2-7; len: 13; v_gene: TRBV28; abundance: few; d_gene: NA; CDR3nt: TGTGCCAGCAGTCCCCCTGCCAGGGACGAGCAGTACTTC; CDR3aa: CASSPPARDEQYF
j_gene: TRBJ2-3; len: 13; v_gene: TRBV5-6; abundance: once; d_gene: NA; CDR3nt: TGTGCCAGCAGTACTCCGGGACCGACGACCAGGTATTTT; CDR3aa: CASSTPGPTTRYF
j_gene: TRBJ2-1; len: 16; v_gene: TRBV27; abundance: NA; d_gene: NA; CDR3nt: TGTGCCAGCAGCAGGGACCTTGCCAGCTCCTACAATGAGCAGTTCTTC; CDR3aa: CASSRDLASSYNEQFF
j_gene: TRBJ1-2; len: 14; v_gene: TRBV28; abundance: once; d_gene: NA; CDR3nt: TGTGCCAGCCTTAACAAGGGGCATAACTATGGCTACACCTTC; CDR3aa: CASLNKGHNYGYTF
j_gene: TRBJ2-7; len: 14; v_gene: TRBV6-2/TRBV6-3; abundance: NA; d_gene: TRBD1; CDR3nt: TGTGCCAGTAGTAGATACAGGGGAAACTACGAGCAGTACTTC; CDR3aa: CASSRYRGNYEQYF
j_gene: TRBJ2-3; len: 15; v_gene: TRBV20-1; abundance: NA; d_gene: TRBD1; CDR3nt: TGCAGTGCTAGAGTTCCGGGACAGAGCACAGATACGCAGTATTTT; CDR3aa: CSARVPGQSTDTQYF
j_gene: TRBJ2-7; len: 11; v_gene: TRBV20-1; abundance: NA; d_gene: NA; CDR3nt: TGCAGTGCTAGGGAGGACAGCGAGCAGTACTTC; CDR3aa: CSAREDSEQYF
j_gene: TRBJ2-7; len: 13; v_gene: TRBV5-1; abundance: NA; d_gene: NA; CDR3nt: TGCGCCAGCAGCGTGACATCGATTTACGAGCAGTACTTC; CDR3aa: CASSVTSIYEQYF
j_gene: TRBJ1-2; len: 18; v_gene: TRBV6-2/TRBV6-3; abundance: NA; d_gene: TRBD1; CDR3nt: TGTGCCAGCAGTTCACCGGTTAGGCCCGGGACAGGGATCTATGGCTACACCTTC; CDR3aa: CASSSPVRPGTGIYGYTF